This section outlines one T cell receptor (beta chain) sequence together with its context. This specimen comes from a study of blood T cell repertoires in COVID-19. The table came from immunoSEQ multiplex PCR; TCRdb's copy has only in-frame clones and leaves some out. Counted here are 400,000 or so clones, about 88% occurring once; the ten biggest clones make up under 2%. The CDR3 consists of 14 residues. Germline CDR1 reads SGHRS; CDR2 reads YFSETQ. V was cut by 0 bases and J by 1 base, with 7 bases left in between. This chain joins TRBV5-1 and TRBJ1-1; D call uncertain. The sequenced sample was peripheral blood. This TCR derives from a woman between 35 and 50 years old with COVID-19, enrolled during active disease. The CDR3: CASSLVRGNTEAFF. In DNA, the CDR3 is TGCGCCAGCAGCTTGGTCCGGGGGAACACTGAAGCTTTCTTT.